The 2 T cell receptor beta chains below come from one sample, sequenced in a study of T cells after yellow fever vaccination. MiXCR, run by TCRdb on the 5' RACE reads, gives a single entry per CDR3 protein. The top ten clones hold less than 3.5% of a sample with just over 250,000 distinct CDR3 sequences, roughly 5.2% of them seen once. This specimen consisted of CD4+ T cells sorted from PBMCs, obtained on the day of the yellow fever booster vaccination. These receptors all come from a young man who received the YFV17D yellow fever vaccine.

This clonotype has at least ten counts. The V gene is TRBV5-1, the J gene TRBJ2-7, with D possibly TRBD1 on 6 matching bases. This CDR3 has 12 amino acids. Germline-derived CDR1 and CDR2 are SGHRS and YFSETQ. V dropped 3 bases and J dropped 5 bases, with 9 bases sitting between them. The CDR3 coding sequence is TGCGCCAGCAGCTCACAGGGAAACGAGCAGTACTTC. Translation: CASSSQGNEQYF.

In its sample, this clonotype was seen a few times. This chain connects TRBV23-1 to TRBJ2-1; D is unresolved. TRBV23-1 is an open reading frame whose function is uncertain. The CDR3 sequence is 11 residues long. Trimming cost V 9 bases and J 5 bases, with 8 bases left between them. CDR3 coding DNA: TGCGCCAGGGTGTTTCACAATGAGCAGTTCTTC. It encodes CARVFHNEQFF.